One sample yielded the 19 T cell receptor beta chains listed below, sequenced in a study of blood T cell repertoires in COVID-19. TCRdb's table, derived via immunoSEQ multiplex PCR, lists solely in-frame clones and lacks some. The sample includes 35,000 to 45,000 clones, about 78% of them seen just once. The sequencing input was peripheral blood. These receptors were collected from a man between 65 and 80 years old with active or convalescent COVID-19.

The chain joins TRBV2 to TRBJ1-1; TRBD1 might be the D (5 bases). Trimming took 5 bases from V and 1 from J, leaving 8 bases between them. CDR1 SNHLY and CDR2 FYNNEI come from the germline V gene. The CDR3 covers 13 residues. The CDR3 region has the DNA TGTGCCAGCAGTAAGGGGCCGAACACTGAAGCTTTCTTT. Its protein is CASSKGPNTEAFF.

This chain links TRBV30 with TRBJ2-5; a weak D match, TRBD1 (6 bases). Between the trimmed V and J ends, which lost 3 bases and 5 bases, there was a span of 7 bases. CDR1 and CDR2 from the germline V gene are GTSNPN and SVGIG (reference sequence). CDR3 size: 11 residues. The CDR3: CAWRGAETQYF. CDR3 DNA: TGTGCCTGGAGGGGGGCTGAGACCCAGTACTTC. Complete variable domain (other parts from reference TRBV30 and TRBJ2-5): SQTIHQWPATLVQPVGSPLSLECTVEGTSNPNLYWYRQAAGRGLQLLFYSVGIGQISSEVPQNLSASRPQDRQFILSSKKLLLSDSGFYLCAWRGAETQYFGPGTRLLVL.

The gene calls are TRBV10-3 and TRBJ2-4; no reliable D call. The CDR3 contains 15 residues. Germline values: CDR1 ENHRY, CDR2 SYGVKD. The ends were cut back, 1 base at V and 7 bases at J, with 14 bases in the middle. The CDR3 DNA is TGTGCCATCAGTGAGTTTGAGAACGAGGTTAACATTCAGTACTTC. This codes for CAISEFENEVNIQYF.

This chain joins TRBV12-3 or TRBV12-4 and TRBJ1-4; D unclear. V was trimmed by 6 bases and J by 6 bases, leaving 11 bases between them. CDR3 length: 13 residues. The CDR3 nucleotides read TGTGCCAGCAGACACCCTTTTGATGAAAAACTGTTTTTT. This codes for CASRHPFDEKLFF.

This chain uses TRBV3-1 (or the pseudogene TRBV3-2) with TRBJ2-1; 10 bases align to TRBD1. From germline, CDR1 is LGHDT and CDR2 YNNKEL (reference sequence). The junction had 22 bases not matched to a gene; V was cut back by 4 bases and J by 16 bases. The CDR3 length is 17 residues. CDR3 nucleotides: TGTGCCAGCAGCCCAGAAAACCTCTTGACAGGGGGCGATTCCTCCTTCTTC. It encodes CASSPENLLTGGDSSFF.

The chain combines TRBV12-3 or TRBV12-4 with TRBJ1-2, with TRBD1 matching 7 bases. V shed 5 bases and J 7 bases; nucleotides not matched to a gene: 7. The CDR3 sequence is 13 residues long. CDR3 residues: CASSLQGRAGYTF. In DNA form, the CDR3 reads TGTGCCAGCAGTCTACAGGGGCGCGCTGGCTACACCTTC.

The CDR3 here is CASLVVTESEAFF. CDR3 nucleotide sequence: TGTGCAAGTCTAGTCGTAACCGAGAGTGAAGCTTTCTTT. The chain employs TRBV12-2 and TRBJ1-1. TRBV12-2 is noted as a pseudogene. The CDR3 is 13 amino acids.

The chain uses TRBV29-1 and TRBJ1-5, with D perhaps matching TRBD1 (6 bases). The CDR3 covers 14 residues. Germline V lookup: CDR1 SQVTM, CDR2 ANQGSEA. This chain's CDR3 is CSVQDRTPNQPQHF. The CDR3 DNA reads TGCAGTGTACAGGACAGAACCCCTAATCAGCCCCAGCATTTT.

The J gene is TRBJ2-7, the V gene TRBV30; 8 bases agree with TRBD2. The germline V gene has CDR1 GTSNPN and CDR2 SVGIG (reference sequence). Trimming at V came to 3 bases and at J to 4 bases, leaving 8 bases not matched to a gene. The CDR3 is made up of 14 amino acids. The CDR3 region has the DNA TGTGCCTGGAGCTTCGGGGGGGCCAGTTACGAGCAGTACTTC. Its translation is CAWSFGGASYEQYF. Full variable domain (outside the CDR3, taken from reference TRBV30 and TRBJ2-7): SQTIHQWPATLVQPVGSPLSLECTVEGTSNPNLYWYRQAAGRGLQLLFYSVGIGQISSEVPQNLSASRPQDRQFILSSKKLLLSDSGFYLCAWSFGGASYEQYFGPGTRLTVT.

To note about this clone: One end of the junction fails to match germline, which may point to a read error. This chain joins TRBV19 and TRBJ2-1; 7 bases fit TRBD2. CDR1 and CDR2 (germline): LNHDA, SQIVND (reference sequence). The CDR3 totals 19 residues. The CDR3 sequence is CVSSILKSQRGRGYNEQFF. The CDR3 DNA reads as TGTGTCAGTAGTATATTGAAGTCCCAGCGGGGCCGAGGATACAATGAGCAGTTCTTC.

The sample holds a few counts of this clone. The chain has TRBV5-1 and TRBJ1-1, with D unresolved. CDR1 and CDR2 from the germline V gene are SGHRS and YFSETQ. Trimming stripped 4 bases from V and 5 bases from J, with 18 bases between. The CDR3 extends over 15 amino acids. CDR3 nucleotides: TGCGCCAGCAGCCGTTCTGACCCGGAGAGGACTGAAGCTTTCTTT. Translation: CASSRSDPERTEAFF. Full variable domain (missing parts from reference TRBV5-1 and TRBJ1-1): KAGVTQTPRYLIKTRGQQVTLSCSPISGHRSVSWYQQTPGQGLQFLFEYFSETQRNKGNFPGRFSGRQFSNSRSEMNVSTLELGDSALYLCASSRSDPERTEAFFGQGTRLTVV.

V and J are TRBV28 and TRBJ1-1; possibly TRBD1 for D (5 bases). Trimming cost V 5 bases and J 5 bases, with 21 bases left between them. The CDR3 runs to 16 residues. Germline V gene lookup returns CDR1 MDHEN and CDR2 SYDVKM. For the CDR3, the DNA is TGTGCCAGCAGTAGATCAGGGCTCCGAATTGTAACTGAAGCTTTCTTT. This sequence encodes CASSRSGLRIVTEAFF.

The chain couples TRBV4-1 to TRBJ1-5; a possible D gene is TRBD1 (6 bases). Trimming removed 4 bases from V and 5 bases from J, with 18 bases in between. CDR1 is MGHRA and CDR2 is YSYEKL in the germline V gene. This CDR3 contains 16 residues. CDR3 bases: TGCGCCAGCAGCCCCCGGGGTCGGACAGCCGATCAGCCCCAGCATTTT. It is translated as CASSPRGRTADQPQHF.

The chain couples TRBV27 to TRBJ2-1; 14 nucleotides agree with TRBD2. CDR1 is MNHEY, CDR2 SMNVEV, per germline (reference sequence). This CDR3 has 16 residues. J lost 9 bases, V lost 2 bases, and 6 bases had no gene match. This CDR3 reads CASSLLTSGGAGEQFF. The DNA of the CDR3 is TGTGCCAGCAGTTTACTGACTAGCGGGGGGGCCGGTGAGCAGTTCTTC.

The rearrangement links TRBV7-9 to TRBJ2-5; no firm D call. CDR3 length equals 12 residues. CDR1 SEHNR and CDR2 FQNEAQ come from the germline V gene (reference sequence). Trimming took 5 bases from V and 13 from J, leaving 17 bases between them. The CDR3 DNA follows: TGTGCCAGCAGCCCCACTCTATATCATCGGTACTTC. This encodes CASSPTLYHRYF. The whole variable domain, remainder taken from reference TRBV7-9 and TRBJ2-5, is DTGVSQNPRHKITKRGQNVTFRCDPISEHNRLYWYRQTLGQGPEFLTYFQNEAQLEKSRLLSDRFSAERPKGSFSTLEIQRTEQGDSAMYLCASSPTLYHRYFGPGTRLLVL.

This rearrangement joins TRBV6-5 to TRBJ1-6; D might be TRBD1 (5 bases). The CDR3 is 15 residues long. The V gene lost 6 bases and the J gene lost 6 bases, with 15 bases spanning the gap. The germline gives CDR1 MNHEY, CDR2 SVGAGI. DNA for the CDR3: TGTGCCAGCAGCTCCCGTGGGGGAGGTAATTCACCCCTCCACTTT. It encodes CASSSRGGGNSPLHF.

This sequence joins TRBV5-1 and TRBJ2-1; 15 positions agree with TRBD2. The germline gives CDR1 SGHRS, CDR2 YFSETQ. J gave up 12 bases and V 3 bases, and 4 bases lay outside the gene matches. The CDR3 extends over 14 amino acids. The CDR3 DNA is TGCGCCAGCAGCTCGGGACTAGCGGGGGGTGTGCAGTTCTTC. This codes for CASSSGLAGGVQFF.

Only a few counts were recorded for this clone. V gene TRBV7-9 combines with J gene TRBJ2-1; D gene unclear. This CDR3 is built from 16 residues. The V end was cut by 1 base, the J end by 5 bases, with 15 bases between. Germline loops: CDR1 SEHNR, CDR2 FQNEAQ (reference sequence). CDR3 sequence reads: CASSLDRIETNNEQFF. For the CDR3, the DNA is TGTGCCAGCAGCTTAGACAGAATTGAAACCAACAATGAGCAGTTCTTC.

Relative to its sample, this clone is medium-sized (0.01 to 0.1%). This rearrangement joins TRBV19 to TRBJ1-3; D gene ambiguous. Germline CDR1 LNHDA, CDR2 SQIVND (reference sequence). The CDR3 is 15 amino acids. V dropped 2 bases and J dropped 2 bases, with 10 bases sitting between them. The DNA for the CDR3 is TGTGCCAGTAGTATATCAGCAGGCACTGGAAACACCATATATTTT. Translated, it gives CASSISAGTGNTIYF.